This TCR beta chain was found in a study of T cells expressing NK-cell markers. About the research overall: The authors derived TCR beta repertoires from sorted CD3+CD56+NKG2C+, CD3+CD56+NKG2C- and CD3+CD56-NKG2C+ T cells. HCMV seropositivity marked seven of the eight sequenced donors; one was seronegative. Study-wide results and caveats: Similarly, these clonotypes led the CD3+CD56-NKG2C+ fraction as well in four donors.

Reprocessing the 5' RACE reads, TCRdb reports a single entry for every CDR3 protein and omits DNA. Here the sample table reports 300,000 to 500,000 distinct CDR3 sequences. Worth noting for this clonotype: Its antigen is not identified.

Sequenced input: blood T cells: a sorted CD56 or NKG2C T cell subset, CD4+ or CD8+ T cells, or bulk PBMC T cells (not recorded which). This clonotype was sampled from a woman aged 45 to 65 in good health.

This CDR3 reads CASSPRYLNTGELFF. The chain recombines TRBV25-1 with TRBJ2-2; TCRdb's D call of TRBD2 is untestable without DNA. This CDR3 is 15 amino acids long. Germline V gene data show CDR1 as MGHDK and CDR2 as SYGVNS. Together with reference TRBV25-1 and TRBJ2-2, the CDR3 gives the full variable domain: EADIYQTPRYLVIGTGKKITLECSQTMGHDKMYWYQQDPGMELHLIHYSYGVNSTEKGDLSSESTVSRIRTEHFPLTLESARPSHTSQYLCASSPRYLNTGELFFGEGSRLTVL.